The next 21 T cell receptor beta chains were all read from a single sample in a study of blood T cells in healthy people across ages. Primed by a sample-barcoded 5' primer and a J-beta primer mix, a second PCR proceeded for roughly 7 to 12 cycles. One entry per CDR3 protein, called by TCRdb with MiXCR from the 5' RACE reads. The sample yields roughly 900,000 distinct CDR3 sequences, 45% to 50% seen once. Sequencing was done on a sample of blood. These receptors originate from a man under 40 in good health.

In this sample, this clonotype turned up a few times. The chain employs TRBV12-3 or TRBV12-4 and TRBJ1-2; 10 nucleotides match TRBD1. The V and J ends lost 6 bases and 4 bases, in that order; junction bases with no gene match: 2. The CDR3 contains 13 residues. The CDR3 region is CASRTGGSYGYTF. The CDR3 DNA is TGTGCCAGCAGGACAGGGGGCAGCTATGGCTACACCTTC.

V usage is TRBV29-1 and J usage is TRBJ1-2; 10 bases are a match to TRBD1. Unmatched junction bases numbered 6, after V lost 6 bases and J lost 5 bases. Germline values: CDR1 SQVTM, CDR2 ANQGSEA. The CDR3 length is 13 residues. This chain's CDR3 is CSVLTGGHYGYTF. Written as DNA, the CDR3 is TGCAGCGTACTGACAGGGGGCCATTATGGCTACACCTTC.

The chain recombines TRBV12-3 or TRBV12-4 with TRBJ2-3, with TRBD1 identical over 11 bases. Losses at the gene ends were 1 base for V and 4 bases for J; bases not matched to a gene: 4. The CDR3 totals 16 residues. The CDR3 DNA is TGTGCCAGCAGTTTAGTTTGGACAGGGGGCGCAGATACGCAGTATTTT. This codes for CASSLVWTGGADTQYF.

The rearrangement uses TRBV7-9 and TRBJ2-5; weak D call: TRBD2 (6 bases). The germline gives CDR1 SEHNR, CDR2 FQNEAQ (reference sequence). Trimming removed 5 bases from V and 4 bases from J, with 11 bases in between. The CDR3 is 13 amino acids. The CDR3 here is CASSTSFRETQYF. CDR3 nucleotides: TGTGCCAGCAGCACTAGCTTTCGAGAGACCCAGTACTTC.

This sequence joins TRBV28 and TRBJ2-2; no definite D call. V was cut by 6 bases and J by 3 bases, with 8 bases left in between. Germline CDR1 reads MDHEN; CDR2 reads SYDVKM. The CDR3 is made up of 13 amino acids. The CDR3 nucleotides are TGTGCCAGCAGCCCCCCTCACACCGGGGAGCTGTTTTTT. Translated: CASSPPHTGELFF.

V is TRBV5-5 and J is TRBJ1-1; 7 bases map to TRBD1. The CDR3 sequence is 14 residues long. Per germline, CDR1 SGHKS and CDR2 YYEKEE (reference sequence). With V trimmed by 6 bases and J by 6 bases, 11 bases remained unmatched. In DNA form, the CDR3 reads TGTGCCAGCACCCTGAGGGAGGGGGCTTCTGAAGCTTTCTTT. Translating it yields CASTLREGASEAFF.

CDR3 nucleotide sequence: TGTGCCAGCAGTGAGGTAGACCGACCCTACGAGCAGTACTTC. Its translation is CASSEVDRPYEQYF. The chain has TRBV25-1 and TRBJ2-7; the D is unclear. Germline V gene lookup returns CDR1 MGHDK and CDR2 SYGVNS. The length of the CDR3 is 14 residues. The V and J ends lost 3 bases and 2 bases respectively, with 11 bases between them.

The chain employs TRBV6-1 and TRBJ1-1, with D possibly matching TRBD1 (5 bases). Germline lookup yields CDR1 MNHNS and CDR2 SASEGT. Trimming pared 9 bases from V and 11 bases from J, leaving 19 bases between. The CDR3 totals 12 residues. In DNA, the CDR3 is TGTGCCAGTACGGGACGCCCAAAGGGGGCTTTCTTT. It is translated as CASTGRPKGAFF.

The chain has TRBV19 and TRBJ1-1; 9 bases agree with TRBD1. V gave up 3 bases and J gave up 6 bases; unmatched junction bases: 2. The CDR3 length is 13 residues. Per germline, CDR1 LNHDA and CDR2 SQIVND (reference sequence). The CDR3 is CASSIRDRAEAFF. The DNA for the CDR3 is TGTGCCAGTAGTATCCGGGACAGGGCTGAAGCTTTCTTT. The complete variable domain, with remaining parts taken from reference TRBV19 and TRBJ1-1, reads DGGITQSPKYLFRKEGQNVTLSCEQNLNHDAMYWYRQDPGQGLRLIYYSQIVNDFQKGDIAEGYSVSREKKESFPLTVTSAQKNPTAFYLCASSIRDRAEAFFGQGTRLTVV.

This chain connects TRBV20-1 to TRBJ2-1, with TRBD2 matching over 10 bases. With V trimmed by 1 base and J by 3 bases, 3 bases remained unmatched. The CDR3 is 15 residues long. Germline values: CDR1 DFQATT, CDR2 SNEGSKA (reference sequence). The chain's CDR3 is CSARVSGGLYNEQFF. In DNA form, the CDR3 reads TGCAGTGCTAGAGTTAGCGGGGGGCTCTACAATGAGCAGTTCTTC.

This clonotype appeared a few times. The rearrangement joins TRBV7-2 to TRBJ2-3, with 7 nucleotides matching TRBD2. From germline, CDR1 is SGHTA and CDR2 FQGNSA. The trim removed 5 bases at V and 2 bases at J, leaving 4 bases unmatched. The CDR3 is 14 amino acids. The CDR3 region is CASSQTSATDTQYF. DNA for the CDR3: TGTGCCAGCAGCCAAACTAGCGCCACAGATACGCAGTATTTT.

There are a few counts of this clonotype. This chain links TRBV3-1 with TRBJ2-7; 8 bases line up with TRBD1. From germline, CDR1 is LGHDT and CDR2 YNNKEL (reference sequence). The CDR3 totals 14 residues. The ends lost 5 bases at V and 5 bases at J; junction bases unmatched: 8. The CDR3 here is CASSTLAGGDEQYF. CDR3 coding DNA: TGTGCCAGCAGCACCCTCGCAGGGGGCGACGAGCAGTACTTC.

This clonotype has only a few counts. This chain links TRBV6-5 with TRBJ2-7; D remains ambiguous. The germline CDR1 and CDR2 sequences are MNHEY and SVGAGI. CDR3 length equals 15 residues. V lost 4 bases to trimming and J lost 2 bases, with 15 bases between them. CDR3 amino acids: CASSFQATKTYEQYF. In DNA form, the CDR3 reads TGTGCCAGCAGTTTCCAGGCTACGAAGACCTACGAGCAGTACTTC.

CDR3 coding DNA: TGTGCCACCAGTGATTTAAGCAGGGTTGGGAAAGATACGCAGTATTTT. This encodes CATSDLSRVGKDTQYF. The gene calls are TRBV24-1 and TRBJ2-3; perhaps TRBD1 as D (5 bases). Germline CDR1 reads KGHDR; CDR2 reads SFDVKD. The CDR3 sequence is 16 residues long. V was cut by 1 base and J by 5 bases, with 15 bases left in between.

The chain combines TRBV6-5 with TRBJ2-1; the D call may be TRBD1 or TRBD2 (5 bases each). The CDR3 is 12 amino acids. The V end lost 4 bases, the J end lost 8 bases, and 9 bases lay between the germline ends. CDR1 and CDR2 (germline): MNHEY, SVGAGI. CDR3 nucleotides: TGTGCCAGCAGTTTCATGGGGGATGAGCAGTTCTTC. It translates to CASSFMGDEQFF.

This chain uses TRBV4-3 with TRBJ1-2, with TRBD1 matching 8 bases. The CDR3 is 15 amino acids. The germline gives CDR1 LGHNA, CDR2 YSLEER. Trimming cost V 1 base and J 4 bases; bases outside gene matches: 5. The CDR3 DNA sequence: TGCGCCAGCAGCCAAGGCGGGACAGGCTCCTATGGCTACACCTTC. It codes for CASSQGGTGSYGYTF.

This clonotype has more than one count but fewer than ten. The rearrangement joins TRBV27 to TRBJ2-1; D is undetermined. Germline assignment: CDR1 MNHEY and CDR2 SMNVEV (reference sequence). The CDR3 totals 11 residues. Trimming removed 8 bases from V and 7 bases from J, with 9 bases in between. The chain's CDR3 is CASGPWNEQFF. CDR3 in DNA: TGTGCCAGCGGGCCTTGGAATGAGCAGTTCTTC.

As for this clonotype: Sequence at one end of the junction differs from germline and may be a read error. The chain couples TRBV7-2 to TRBJ2-3; TRBD2 matches 10 bases. Germline lookup yields CDR1 SGHTA and CDR2 FQGNSA. CDR3 length equals 15 residues. The CDR3 nucleotides read TGTGCCAGCAGCTTAACTAGCGGGGTCACAGGTACGCAGTATTTT. It encodes CASSLTSGVTGTQYF.

Comments on this clonotype: At one boundary the junction diverges from the germline segment, which might be a read error. V and J are TRBV12-3 or TRBV12-4 and TRBJ2-3; D possibly corresponds to TRBD1 (5 bases). There are 11 residues in the CDR3. In DNA, the CDR3 is TGTGCCAGCACTAACACAGGTACGCAGTATTTT. Protein sequence: CASTNTGTQYF.

A word on this clonotype: A much larger clone differs from this one at a single base, so this may be a read error. V usage is TRBV29-1 and J usage is TRBJ2-5, with D hard to call. Germline V lookup: CDR1 SQVTM, CDR2 ANQGSEA. CDR3 length: 11 residues. With 7 bases removed from V and 5 bases from J, the gap between germline ends came to 11 bases. CDR3 sequence: CSGQVSETQYF. The DNA of the CDR3 is TGCAGCGGTCAGGTTTCCGAGACCCAGTACTTC.

This clonotype was seen only once. The junction departs from germline at one end; a sequencing error may be responsible. The chain recombines TRBV29-1 with TRBJ2-1, with D uncertain. The CDR3 runs to 16 residues. Germline V lookup: CDR1 SQVTM, CDR2 ANQGSEA. The CDR3 sequence: CSVSTLTGSVYSEQFF. The CDR3 nucleotides are TGCAGCGTTTCGACCCTCACGGGCTCGGTCTACAGTGAGCAGTTCTTC.